The 8 T cell receptor beta chains in this list originate from one sample, sequenced in a study of shared clonotypes between healthy human individuals. Measured with immunoSEQ multiplex PCR; TCRdb has only the in-frame clones, and not every one. This table holds 1.5 million to 1.9 million clones, around 98% found once. The sequencing sample was made of naive CD4+ T cells sorted from blood. Sample subset: CD45RA+ positively selected. These receptors came from a man aged 25-45 years in good health.

This clone was counted once. The chain links TRBV7-8 to TRBJ2-7; the match to TRBD1 covers 7 bases. This CDR3 is built from 16 residues. Germline CDR1 and CDR2: SGHVS and FQNEAQ. With 6 bases clipped from V and 0 bases from J, the junction kept 11 bases outside the gene matches. CDR3 nucleotides: TGTGCCAGCAGAAAACGGGACAGAAGTTTCTCCTACGAGCAGTACTTC. Its translation is CASRKRDRSFSYEQYF.

This chain links TRBV28 with TRBJ2-7, with 7 positions matching TRBD1. The V and J ends lost 5 bases and 2 bases, in that order; junction bases with no gene match: 6. This CDR3 comprises 14 residues. Germline V gene data show CDR1 as MDHEN and CDR2 as SYDVKM. The CDR3 nucleotides read TGTGCCAGCAGTCCCGGACAGGAAACCTACGAGCAGTACTTC. Encoded protein: CASSPGQETYEQYF. The full variable domain, rest sourced from reference TRBV28 and TRBJ2-7, is DVKVTQSSRYLVKRTGEKVFLECVQDMDHENMFWYRQDPGLGLRLIYFSYDVKMKEKGDIPEGYSVSREKKERFSLILESASTNQTSMYLCASSPGQETYEQYFGPGTRLTVT.

This chain links TRBV2 with TRBJ1-5; 12 bases are a match to TRBD1. The V gene's germline CDR1 is SNHLY and CDR2 FYNNEI. V lost 3 bases to trimming and J lost 7 bases; unmatched junction nucleotides: 4. This CDR3 is built from 15 residues. The CDR3 here is CASSDGTGGLQPQHF. The CDR3 region has the DNA TGTGCCAGCAGTGACGGGACAGGGGGCCTCCAGCCCCAGCATTTT. The variable domain in full, completed from reference TRBV2 and TRBJ1-5, reads EPEVTQTPSHQVTQMGQEVILRCVPISNHLYFYWYRQILGQKVEFLVSFYNNEISEKSEIFDDQFSVERPDGSNFTLKIRSTKLEDSAMYFCASSDGTGGLQPQHFGDGTRLSIL.

This clone was seen once. The V gene is TRBV19, the J gene TRBJ2-1; TRBD1 matches at 10 bases. The CDR3 consists of 15 residues. Per germline, CDR1 LNHDA and CDR2 SQIVND (reference sequence). V was clipped by 5 bases and J by 9 bases; unmatched bases: 10. The CDR3 protein is CASSARTGGVSEQFF. The DNA for the CDR3 is TGTGCCAGTAGTGCTAGGACAGGGGGTGTGAGTGAGCAGTTCTTC.

This clone was detected only once. The chain carries TRBV7-9 and TRBJ1-1; D is unclear. The V gene lost 0 bases and the J gene lost 11 bases, with 10 bases spanning the gap. This CDR3 region has 12 residues. Germline CDR1 reads SEHNR; CDR2 reads FQNEAQ (reference sequence). In DNA, the CDR3 is TGTGCCAGCAGCTTAGCCGGGTCGAGGGCTTTCTTT. Protein sequence: CASSLAGSRAFF. Full variable domain (missing parts from reference TRBV7-9 and TRBJ1-1): DTGVSQNPRHKITKRGQNVTFRCDPISEHNRLYWYRQTLGQGPEFLTYFQNEAQLEKSRLLSDRFSAERPKGSFSTLEIQRTEQGDSAMYLCASSLAGSRAFFGQGTRLTVV.

This chain uses TRBV5-8 with TRBJ2-7; the D call may be TRBD1 or TRBD2 (5 bases each). Trimming took off 10 bases at V and 6 bases at J, with 20 bases between the two ends. Germline V gene data show CDR1 as SGHTS and CDR2 as YDEGEE. This CDR3 spans 13 amino acids. The CDR3: CAPPRRRGSEQYF. For the CDR3, the DNA is TGTGCCCCCCCCCGAAGACGGGGCAGCGAGCAGTACTTC. The variable domain in full, completed from reference TRBV5-8 and TRBJ2-7, reads EAGVTQSPTHLIKTRGQQATLRCSPISGHTSVYWYQQALGLGLQFLLWYDEGEERNRGNFPPRFSGRQFPNYSSELNVNALELEDSALYLCAPPRRRGSEQYFGPGTRLTVT.

The rearrangement joins TRBV5-1 to TRBJ2-5; D remains ambiguous. Germline V gives CDR1 SGHRS, CDR2 YFSETQ. V was pared by 0 bases and J by 5 bases, with 11 bases between. The CDR3 is 14 residues long. The CDR3 sequence is CASSLVRVEETQYF. The CDR3 coding sequence is TGCGCCAGCAGCTTGGTAAGGGTTGAGGAGACCCAGTACTTC.

V is TRBV5-1 and J is TRBJ2-7; D is uncertain. This CDR3 is 14 amino acids long. Trimming removed 5 bases from V and 0 bases from J, with 12 bases in between. Germline V gene lookup returns CDR1 SGHRS and CDR2 YFSETQ. The CDR3 DNA follows: TGCGCCAGCAGTGGGCCCTATTCCTCCTACGAGCAGTACTTC. Translating gives CASSGPYSSYEQYF. Filled out from reference TRBV5-1 and TRBJ2-7, the complete variable domain reads KAGVTQTPRYLIKTRGQQVTLSCSPISGHRSVSWYQQTPGQGLQFLFEYFSETQRNKGNFPGRFSGRQFSNSRSEMNVSTLELGDSALYLCASSGPYSSYEQYFGPGTRLTVT.